Listed below are T cell receptor beta chains from one sample, sequenced in a study of T-cell reconstitution after alpha-beta-depleted transplantation in children. TCRdb redid the calling of the PCR reads with MiXCR, one entry per CDR3 protein. The data hold about 610,000 distinct CDR3 sequences, with approximately 10% observed a single time. The sequencing used PBMCs from the stem cell graft donor, collected from the stem cell graft. The receptors shown here come from a human donor who donated a stem cell graft to a child with acute myeloid leukemia. Each CDR3 is given with its conserved first and last residue. D genes are given only for firm matches. Clone size is not always given. Where it is, it says once, few, many or a class for expanded clones.

cdr3_nt: TGCAGTGCTAGTTCGGGAGTAGGCCCCCGCAATGAGCAGTTCTTC; cdr3_aa: CSASSGVGPRNEQFF; j_call: TRBJ2-1; clone_size: many; d_call: -; v_call: TRBV20-1
cdr3_nt: TGTGCCAGCACCAGGCGACTAGCGGATAGGAGCTCCTACGAGCAGTACTTC; cdr3_aa: CASTRRLADRSSYEQYF; j_call: TRBJ2-7; clone_size: few; d_call: TRBD2; v_call: TRBV7-2
cdr3_nt: TGCGCCAGCAGCCAAGATGTATCCCCACAGGCGCCCCTCCACTTT; cdr3_aa: CASSQDVSPQAPLHF; j_call: TRBJ1-6; clone_size: few; d_call: -; v_call: TRBV4-3
cdr3_nt: TGTGCCACCAGTGATAGGGGGGCTGAAGCTTTCTTT; cdr3_aa: CATSDRGAEAFF; j_call: TRBJ1-1; clone_size: few; d_call: -; v_call: TRBV24-1
cdr3_nt: TGCGCCACCTCTACCGGCGGGAGTTACAATGAGCAGTTCTTC; cdr3_aa: CATSTGGSYNEQFF; j_call: TRBJ2-1; clone_size: -; d_call: TRBD2; v_call: TRBV5-1
cdr3_nt: TGTGCCAGCAGTTCACTAGCGGTTGGCCCGAATGAGCAGTTCTTC; cdr3_aa: CASSSLAVGPNEQFF; j_call: TRBJ2-1; clone_size: many; d_call: TRBD2; v_call: TRBV27
cdr3_nt: TGCGCCAGCAGCCAAGATATGCGGGCAACCTACGAGCAGTACTTC; cdr3_aa: CASSQDMRATYEQYF; j_call: TRBJ2-7; clone_size: many; d_call: -; v_call: TRBV4-3
cdr3_nt: TGTGCCAGCGGGGAGGGATACAATGAGCAGTTCTTC; cdr3_aa: CASGEGYNEQFF; j_call: TRBJ2-1; clone_size: few; d_call: TRBD2; v_call: TRBV6-2/TRBV6-3
cdr3_nt: TGCGCCAGCAGCCAAAGACTAGCGAGATACTCCTACGAGCAGTACTTC; cdr3_aa: CASSQRLARYSYEQYF; j_call: TRBJ2-7; clone_size: many; d_call: TRBD2; v_call: TRBV4-3
cdr3_nt: TGTGCCAGCAGCCCCATCGGGGCCGGGAACAATGAGCAGTTCTTC; cdr3_aa: CASSPIGAGNNEQFF; j_call: TRBJ2-1; clone_size: -; d_call: -; v_call: TRBV3-1
cdr3_nt: TGTGCCAGCAGGCCGAATGAGAACACTGAAGCTTTCTTT; cdr3_aa: CASRPNENTEAFF; j_call: TRBJ1-1; clone_size: few; d_call: -; v_call: TRBV28
cdr3_nt: TGTGCCAGCAGCCCGGGTTTGAGGGAGCAGTACTTC; cdr3_aa: CASSPGLREQYF; j_call: TRBJ2-7; clone_size: -; d_call: -; v_call: TRBV12-3/TRBV12-4
cdr3_nt: TGTGCCAGCAGTTTAGACAGGGGGCGCAAGGCTTTCTTT; cdr3_aa: CASSLDRGRKAFF; j_call: TRBJ1-1; clone_size: few; d_call: TRBD1; v_call: TRBV27
cdr3_nt: TGTGCCAGCAGTTACTCGATGGCTTCAGACACCGGGGAGCTGTTTTTT; cdr3_aa: CASSYSMASDTGELFF; j_call: TRBJ2-2; clone_size: few; d_call: -; v_call: TRBV6-5
cdr3_nt: TGCAGCGTTCTAGCATCTAGCACAGATACGCAGTATTTT; cdr3_aa: CSVLASSTDTQYF; j_call: TRBJ2-3; clone_size: many; d_call: -; v_call: TRBV29-1
cdr3_nt: TGTGCCAGCGCCCTAGCGGGAGCCTACGAGCAGTACTTC; cdr3_aa: CASALAGAYEQYF; j_call: TRBJ2-7; clone_size: -; d_call: TRBD2; v_call: TRBV25-1
cdr3_nt: TGCAGTGCTAGAGATATCGGAAGCGGGAGGGTGAACGAGCAGTACTTC; cdr3_aa: CSARDIGSGRVNEQYF; j_call: TRBJ2-7; clone_size: many; d_call: TRBD2; v_call: TRBV20-1
cdr3_nt: TGTGCCATCAGTGCTACAGATACGCAGTATTTT; cdr3_aa: CAISATDTQYF; j_call: TRBJ2-3; clone_size: many; d_call: -; v_call: TRBV10-3
cdr3_nt: TGCGCCAGCAGCCAAGATATTTCGGGGGCAGGGGACGCTGAAGCTTTCTTT; cdr3_aa: CASSQDISGAGDAEAFF; j_call: TRBJ1-1; clone_size: -; d_call: -; v_call: TRBV4-3
cdr3_nt: TGTGCCAGGGGCCCCGGGCGACCCTACGAGCAGTACTTC; cdr3_aa: CARGPGRPYEQYF; j_call: TRBJ2-7; clone_size: -; d_call: -; v_call: TRBV28
cdr3_nt: TGTGCCAGCAGCTTTAGACTAGCGGGAATACAGGAGCAGTTCTTC; cdr3_aa: CASSFRLAGIQEQFF; j_call: TRBJ2-1; clone_size: many; d_call: TRBD2; v_call: TRBV9
cdr3_nt: TGCAGTGCTAGAGATCAAGCTAGCGGGAAAACCGGGGAGCTGTTTTTT; cdr3_aa: CSARDQASGKTGELFF; j_call: TRBJ2-2; clone_size: -; d_call: TRBD2; v_call: TRBV20-1
cdr3_nt: TGTGCCAGCAGTTACCCGGGACAGGGGCGAGAGACCCAGTACTTC; cdr3_aa: CASSYPGQGRETQYF; j_call: TRBJ2-5; clone_size: -; d_call: TRBD1; v_call: TRBV6-5